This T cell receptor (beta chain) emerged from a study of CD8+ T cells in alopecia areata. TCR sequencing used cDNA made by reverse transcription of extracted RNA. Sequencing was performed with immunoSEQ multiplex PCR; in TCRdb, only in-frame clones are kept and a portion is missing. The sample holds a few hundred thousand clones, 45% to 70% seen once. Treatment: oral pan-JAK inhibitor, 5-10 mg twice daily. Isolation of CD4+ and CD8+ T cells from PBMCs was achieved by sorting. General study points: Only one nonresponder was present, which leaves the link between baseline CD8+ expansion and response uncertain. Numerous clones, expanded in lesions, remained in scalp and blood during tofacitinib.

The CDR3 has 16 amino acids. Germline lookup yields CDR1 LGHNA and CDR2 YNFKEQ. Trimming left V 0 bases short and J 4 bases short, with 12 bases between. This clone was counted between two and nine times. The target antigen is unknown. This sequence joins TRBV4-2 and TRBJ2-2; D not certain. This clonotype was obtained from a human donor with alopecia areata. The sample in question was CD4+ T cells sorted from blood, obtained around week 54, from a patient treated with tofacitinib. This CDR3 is CASSQEVSSTTGELFF. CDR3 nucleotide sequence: TGTGCCAGCAGCCAAGAGGTTTCAAGTACCACCGGGGAGCTGTTTTTT.